The 30 T cell receptor beta chains reported below all come from one sample, sequenced in a study of a mutant IDH1 vaccine in newly diagnosed glioma. Profiling relied on immunoSEQ multiplex PCR, and the TCRdb table lists in-frame clones only, not all of them. The table has 56,000 or so clones, roughly 80% seen once. No antigen has been assigned to these receptors. Time point of the sample: week 47, end of study. Doses consisted of 300 ug of mutant IDH1 20-mer peptide each, paired with topical imiquimod. The specimen comprised PBMCs, sampled from a glioma patient whose treatment included an IDH1 peptide vaccine. All receptors come from a man aged 50 or older with glioma.

The chain links TRBV30 to TRBJ2-3; maybe TRBD1 (5 bases). Deletions cut 0 bases from V and 2 bases from J, with 12 bases between. Germline assignment: CDR1 GTSNPN and CDR2 SVGIG (reference sequence). The CDR3 loop spans 15 amino acids. For the CDR3, the DNA is TGTGCCTGGAGTGTACAGGCGGCTCCCACAGATACGCAGTATTTT. Protein: CAWSVQAAPTDTQYF.

The J gene is TRBJ1-1, the V gene TRBV5-6; 7 bases are shared with TRBD1. Trimming cost V 5 bases and J 10 bases; bases outside gene matches: 8. The CDR3 covers 12 residues. Germline V CDR1 and CDR2: SGHDT, YYEEEE. CDR3 in amino acids: CASSHTGARAFF. The CDR3 DNA reads as TGTGCCAGCAGTCACACAGGGGCCCGAGCTTTCTTT.

This clone was detected a few times. This chain joins TRBV10-3 and TRBJ1-5, with no clear D. This CDR3 comprises 13 residues. Germline CDR1 is ENHRY and CDR2 is SYGVKD. Trimming pared 0 bases from V and 6 bases from J, leaving 6 bases between. The CDR3 is CAISESPSQPQHF. In DNA form, the CDR3 reads TGTGCCATCAGTGAGTCCCCTAGTCAGCCCCAGCATTTT.

The gene calls are TRBV4-1 and TRBJ1-5; unclear D gene. Per the germline V gene, CDR1 is MGHRA and CDR2 is YSYEKL. The CDR3 consists of 15 residues. V shed 1 base and J shed 3 bases, with 10 bases lying between them. The CDR3 is CASSQVSQNNQPQHF. DNA for the CDR3: TGCGCCAGCAGCCAAGTTAGTCAGAACAATCAGCCCCAGCATTTT.

The rearrangement uses TRBV19 and TRBJ1-1, with D possibly being TRBD1 (6 bases). The CDR3 spans 18 residues. Germline V gives CDR1 LNHDA, CDR2 SQIVND (reference sequence). V was shortened by 6 bases and J by 1 base, with 24 bases between the two germline ends. Here the CDR3 reads CASRRGAANTETNTEAFF. For the CDR3, the DNA is TGTGCCAGTAGGAGGGGGGCCGCCAATACCGAAACGAACACTGAAGCTTTCTTT.

The genes are TRBV6-5 and TRBJ2-7; no firm D call. Trimming left V 5 bases short and J 6 bases short, with 8 bases between. The CDR3 length is 11 residues. Germline loops: CDR1 MNHEY, CDR2 SVGAGI. The CDR3 protein is CASSKGSEQYF. CDR3 bases: TGTGCCAGCAGTAAAGGGTCCGAGCAGTACTTC.

This clone has just a few counts. The chain joins TRBV5-5 to TRBJ1-1; 10 bases map to TRBD1. The CDR3 spans 13 residues. V was pared by 3 bases and J by 4 bases, with 0 bases of the junction left unmatched. Germline CDR1 and CDR2: SGHKS and YYEKEE (reference sequence). The CDR3, as DNA: TGTGCCAGCAGCTGGACAGGGGGCACTGAAGCTTTCTTT. Translating gives CASSWTGGTEAFF.

V usage is TRBV5-4 and J usage is TRBJ1-1, with 7 nucleotides matching TRBD1. The V and J ends lost 4 bases and 0 bases, in that order; junction bases with no gene match: 6. Per the germline V gene, CDR1 is SGHNT and CDR2 is YYREEE (reference sequence). This CDR3 contains 15 residues. The CDR3 DNA follows: TGTGCCAGCAGCCCCCGACAGGGACTGAACACTGAAGCTTTCTTT. Translating it yields CASSPRQGLNTEAFF. Variable domain in full (rest from reference TRBV5-4 and TRBJ1-1): ETGVTQSPTHLIKTRGQQVTLRCSSQSGHNTVSWYQQALGQGPQFIFQYYREEENGRGNFPPRFSGLQFPNYSSELNVNALELDDSALYLCASSPRQGLNTEAFFGQGTRLTVV.

The chain couples TRBV4-2 to TRBJ2-7, with D maybe TRBD2 (7 bases). CDR1 and CDR2 from the germline V gene are LGHNA and YNFKEQ. The CDR3 consists of 16 residues. Trimming removed 0 bases from V and 4 bases from J, with 16 bases in between. Here the CDR3 DNA reads TGTGCCAGCAGCCAAGAGCCGGGGGGCGCAAGGTACGAGCAGTACTTC. This encodes CASSQEPGGARYEQYF.

The J gene is TRBJ1-1, the V gene TRBV6-5; TRBD1 might be the D (5 bases). The CDR3 is 13 amino acids. With 1 base removed from V and 8 bases from J, the gap between germline ends came to 11 bases. The germline gives CDR1 MNHEY, CDR2 SVGAGI. The CDR3 spells CASSYLGATEAFF. The CDR3 DNA reads TGTGCCAGCAGTTACTTAGGGGCTACAGAAGCTTTCTTT.

This clone was counted a single time. The rearrangement joins TRBV15 to TRBJ1-1, with TRBD1 identical over 7 bases. Germline V CDR1 and CDR2: LNHNV, YYDKDF (reference sequence). The CDR3 runs 13 residues. V was clipped by 0 bases and J by 11 bases; unmatched bases: 6. CDR3 DNA: TGTGCCACCAGCAGAGACGACAGGGAAGGCGCTTTCTTT. Translation: CATSRDDREGAFF.

Points on this clone: The sample has other DNA sequences that encode this CDR3 too. The chain uses TRBV19 and TRBJ2-3; D is possibly TRBD1 (5 bases). Germline V gene sequence: CDR1 LNHDA, CDR2 SQIVND (reference sequence). V was shortened by 5 bases and J by 0 bases, with 9 bases between the two germline ends. The CDR3 is made up of 14 amino acids. The CDR3 spells CASSSPGSTDTQYF. The CDR3 region has the DNA TGTGCCAGTAGTTCCCCAGGGAGCACAGATACGCAGTATTTT. Complete variable domain (other parts from reference TRBV19 and TRBJ2-3): DGGITQSPKYLFRKEGQNVTLSCEQNLNHDAMYWYRQDPGQGLRLIYYSQIVNDFQKGDIAEGYSVSREKKESFPLTVTSAQKNPTAFYLCASSSPGSTDTQYFGPGTRLTVL.

V and J are TRBV10-2 and TRBJ2-1; 7 positions match TRBD1. Germline assignment: CDR1 WSHSY and CDR2 SAAADI. This CDR3 spans 14 amino acids. J gave up 9 bases and V 6 bases, and 11 bases lay outside the gene matches. The CDR3 bases are TGCGCCAGCAGCCCCACAGGGACAGCCACTGAGCAGTTCTTC. Protein sequence: CASSPTGTATEQFF.

The chain links TRBV7-9 to TRBJ2-3, with 8 bases identical to TRBD1. The CDR3 is made up of 15 amino acids. The germline V gene encodes CDR1 SEHNR and CDR2 FQNEAQ (reference sequence). Losses at the gene ends were 5 bases for V and 4 bases for J; bases not matched to a gene: 8. The CDR3 region has the DNA TGTGCCAGCAGCCTCACAGGGGGGTGGGCAGATACGCAGTATTTT. This encodes CASSLTGGWADTQYF.

The chain carries TRBV6-1 and TRBJ2-5, with D hard to call. V was trimmed by 3 bases and J by 5 bases, leaving 16 bases between them. Germline CDR1 MNHNS, CDR2 SASEGT. This CDR3 is 15 amino acids long. As DNA, the CDR3 is TGTGCCAGCAGTGAGGGATTGGGCCCGCCGGAGACCCAGTACTTC. Translating gives CASSEGLGPPETQYF.

This clone was observed many times. The genes are TRBV5-6 and TRBJ2-2; 9 nucleotides match TRBD1. The length of the CDR3 is 18 residues. After removal of 3 bases from V and 5 bases from J, the junction contained 14 bases not matched to a gene. From germline, CDR1 is SGHDT and CDR2 YYEEEE. The CDR3 nucleotides are TGTGCCAGCAGCTCGGGACAGGGTCGGGGACTGCGGACCGGGGAGCTGTTTTTT. It encodes CASSSGQGRGLRTGELFF.

The V call is TRBV7-9, the J call TRBJ1-1; D is uncertain. The CDR3 runs to 12 residues. Trimming pared 6 bases from V and 4 bases from J, leaving 9 bases between. Germline CDR1 reads SEHNR; CDR2 reads FQNEAQ (reference sequence). Written as DNA, the CDR3 is TGTGCCAGCAGTCCGGGGTCCACTGAAGCTTTCTTT. Protein sequence: CASSPGSTEAFF.

V is TRBV7-8 and J is TRBJ2-7, with D perhaps matching TRBD2 (5 bases). There are 15 residues in the CDR3. V was pared by 5 bases and J by 0 bases, with 14 bases between. The germline CDR1 and CDR2 sequences are SGHVS and FQNEAQ. CDR3 DNA sequence: TGTGCCAGCAGCGATCGGACGGGGAGCTCCTACGAGCAGTACTTC. Translation gives CASSDRTGSSYEQYF.

This chain links TRBV28 with TRBJ2-7; no clear D. Per germline, CDR1 MDHEN and CDR2 SYDVKM. V lost 8 bases and J lost 5, with 4 bases in between. This CDR3 has 9 residues. The CDR3 region has the DNA TGTGCCAGCGGACACGAGCAGTACTTC. Amino acid sequence: CASGHEQYF. The variable domain in full, completed from reference TRBV28 and TRBJ2-7, reads DVKVTQSSRYLVKRTGEKVFLECVQDMDHENMFWYRQDPGLGLRLIYFSYDVKMKEKGDIPEGYSVSREKKERFSLILESASTNQTSMYLCASGHEQYFGPGTRLTVT.

This clone has more than one count but fewer than ten. The chain combines TRBV7-3 with TRBJ2-1; TRBD1 is a possible D gene (6 bases). Looked up from germline, CDR1 is SGHTA and CDR2 is FQGTGA. The CDR3 length is 14 residues. The V end lost 0 bases, the J end lost 4 bases, and 7 bases lay between the germline ends. This CDR3 is CASSLTGAYNEQFF. In nucleotides, the CDR3 is TGTGCCAGCAGCTTAACGGGGGCTTACAATGAGCAGTTCTTC. The whole variable domain, filled in from reference TRBV7-3 and TRBJ2-1, reads GAGVSQTPSNKVTEKGKYVELRCDPISGHTALYWYRQSLGQGPEFLIYFQGTGAADDSGLPNDRFFAVRPEGSVSTLKIQRTERGDSAVYLCASSLTGAYNEQFFGPGTRLTVL.

This clone was observed a handful of times. The gene calls are TRBV27 and TRBJ2-1; TRBD2 might be the D (7 bases). The germline CDR1 and CDR2 sequences are MNHEY and SMNVEV (reference sequence). The CDR3 runs to 14 residues. Trimming shortened V by 5 bases and J by 7 bases, and 15 bases separated the two germline ends. CDR3 region: CASSRGGARNEQFF. In nucleotides, the CDR3 is TGTGCCAGCAGTAGGGGGGGGGCCAGAAATGAGCAGTTCTTC.

This rearrangement joins TRBV5-6 to TRBJ2-1; D unresolved. This CDR3 region has 11 residues. From germline, CDR1 is SGHDT and CDR2 YYEEEE. Trimming pared 7 bases from V and 6 bases from J, leaving 8 bases between. CDR3 loop: CASASSNEQFF. The CDR3 DNA reads TGTGCCAGCGCCAGTAGCAATGAGCAGTTCTTC.

The V call is TRBV18, the J call TRBJ2-7, with D possibly matching TRBD1 (6 bases). The germline CDR1 and CDR2 sequences are KGHSH and LQKENI. Trimming took 4 bases from V and 0 from J, leaving 13 bases between them. The CDR3 runs to 15 residues. CDR3 sequence (DNA): TGTGCCAGCTCACGGAAGGGGGTGAGCTCCTACGAGCAGTACTTC. This codes for CASSRKGVSSYEQYF.

The rearrangement joins TRBV6-5 to TRBJ2-1; D gene ambiguous. Germline loops: CDR1 MNHEY, CDR2 SVGAGI. The CDR3 runs to 13 residues. V lost 6 bases and J 8 bases, leaving 14 bases between the germline ends. CDR3 sequence (DNA): TGTGCCAGCAGACCTTTGACCGCGGATGAGCAGTTCTTC. Translating it yields CASRPLTADEQFF.

The V call is TRBV9, the J call TRBJ2-7; 13 nucleotides agree with TRBD2. J gave up 4 bases and V 3 bases, and 7 bases lay outside the gene matches. The CDR3 contains 16 residues. Per germline, CDR1 SGDLS and CDR2 YYNGEE. CDR3 nucleotide sequence: TGTGCCAGCAGCGCAGGAGCGGGACTAGCGGGGTACGAGCAGTACTTC. Translation gives CASSAGAGLAGYEQYF.

CDR3 nucleotide sequence: TGTGCCAGCAGTTATCCCCGGGGGGGGGACACTGAAGCTTTCTTT. As protein: CASSYPRGGDTEAFF. This rearrangement joins TRBV6-6 to TRBJ1-1; weak D call: TRBD1 (5 bases). Germline V CDR1 and CDR2: MNHNY, SVGAGI (reference sequence). CDR3 length: 15 residues. Trimming removed 3 bases at V and 3 bases at J, with 14 bases between.

This clone was seen a handful of times. The chain uses TRBV5-1 and TRBJ1-1; possible D gene TRBD1, 6 bases. Germline loops: CDR1 SGHRS, CDR2 YFSETQ. The CDR3 totals 15 residues. V lost 0 bases, J lost 0 bases, and 9 bases lay in between. CDR3 amino acids: CASSLAQGLNTEAFF. In nucleotides, the CDR3 is TGCGCCAGCAGCTTGGCACAGGGACTGAACACTGAAGCTTTCTTT.

This rearrangement joins TRBV9 to TRBJ2-3, with 9 bases that match TRBD2. Trimming cost V 4 bases and J 2 bases; bases outside gene matches: 11. The germline gives CDR1 SGDLS, CDR2 YYNGEE. The CDR3 covers 17 residues. CDR3 region: CASSLVGGGADTDTQYF. CDR3 coding DNA: TGTGCCAGCAGCCTCGTAGGCGGGGGGGCCGACACAGATACGCAGTATTTT.

About this clone itself: The junction and the germline gene differ at one end; a read error may be behind it. The gene calls are TRBV29-1 and TRBJ1-2; the D is unclear. There are 12 residues in the CDR3. Per the germline V gene, CDR1 is SQVTM and CDR2 is ANQGSEA. CDR3 coding DNA: TGCAGCGTTGAGGACGGGAACTACGGCTACACCTTC. This codes for CSVEDGNYGYTF.

The chain uses TRBV28 and TRBJ1-5, with 7 bases lining up with TRBD1. Germline CDR1 is MDHEN and CDR2 is SYDVKM. The CDR3 has 14 amino acids. With 6 bases clipped from V and 6 bases from J, the junction kept 8 bases outside the gene matches. The CDR3 here is CASRPAGGSQPQHF. In nucleotides, the CDR3 is TGTGCCAGCAGACCCGCAGGGGGAAGTCAGCCCCAGCATTTT.